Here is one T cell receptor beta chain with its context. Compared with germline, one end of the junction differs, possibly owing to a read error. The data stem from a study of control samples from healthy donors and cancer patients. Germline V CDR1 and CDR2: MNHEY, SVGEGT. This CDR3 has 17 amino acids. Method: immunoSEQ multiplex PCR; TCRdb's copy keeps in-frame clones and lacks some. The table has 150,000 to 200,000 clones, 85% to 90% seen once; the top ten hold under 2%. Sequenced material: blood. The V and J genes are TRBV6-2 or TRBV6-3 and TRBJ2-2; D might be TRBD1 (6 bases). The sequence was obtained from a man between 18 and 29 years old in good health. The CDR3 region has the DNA TGTGCCAGCAGTTACTGGGTTCACCAGGGGTGGACCGGGAAGCTGTTTTTT. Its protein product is CASSYWVHQGWTGKLFF.